This TCR beta chain derives from a study of cytomegalovirus exposure and HLA in healthy donors. Points from the study as a whole: In vitro assays verified that three CMV-associated chains recognized CMV antigens specifically. According to a later analysis, donors in an Asian-associated ancestry cluster reportedly had fewer N-insertions than the approximately 720-donor mean.

Points on this clone: Its target is not known.

The study ran its PCR with 60 Vbeta and 13 Jbeta primers. Generated by immunoSEQ multiplex PCR, the TCRdb table keeps only in-frame clones and is missing some. This sample yields over 75,000 clones, of which more than 75% are seen a single time; around a tenth belongs to the top ten. The germline CDR1 and CDR2 sequences are MNHEY and SMNVEV (reference sequence). The V end lost 0 bases, the J end lost 0 bases, and 15 bases lay between the germline ends. This CDR3 is 17 amino acids long. The sequence was obtained from a man aged 30 to 45 in good health and CMV-seropositive. The rearrangement uses TRBV27 and TRBJ2-7; D is perhaps TRBD1 (6 bases). The specimen sequenced was PBMCs. The CDR3 loop is CASSLSQGSYSSYEQYF. DNA for the CDR3: TGTGCCAGCAGTTTATCACAGGGATCGTATAGCTCCTACGAGCAGTACTTC.